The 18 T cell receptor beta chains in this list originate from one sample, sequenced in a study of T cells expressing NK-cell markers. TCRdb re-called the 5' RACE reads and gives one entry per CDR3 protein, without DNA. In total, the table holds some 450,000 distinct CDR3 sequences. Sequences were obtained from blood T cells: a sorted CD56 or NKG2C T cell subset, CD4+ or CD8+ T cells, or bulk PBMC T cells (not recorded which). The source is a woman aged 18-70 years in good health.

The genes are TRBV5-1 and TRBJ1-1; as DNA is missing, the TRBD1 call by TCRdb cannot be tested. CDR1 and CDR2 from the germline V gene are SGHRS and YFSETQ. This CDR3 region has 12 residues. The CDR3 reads CASSPAPPGAFF. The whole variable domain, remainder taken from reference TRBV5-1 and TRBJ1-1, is KAGVTQTPRYLIKTRGQQVTLSCSPISGHRSVSWYQQTPGQGLQFLFEYFSETQRNKGNFPGRFSGRQFSNSRSEMNVSTLELGDSALYLCASSPAPPGAFFGQGTRLTVV.

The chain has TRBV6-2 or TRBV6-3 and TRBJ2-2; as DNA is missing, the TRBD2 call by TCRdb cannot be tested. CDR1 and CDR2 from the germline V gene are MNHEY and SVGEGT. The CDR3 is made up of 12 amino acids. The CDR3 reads CASGRGTGELSF.

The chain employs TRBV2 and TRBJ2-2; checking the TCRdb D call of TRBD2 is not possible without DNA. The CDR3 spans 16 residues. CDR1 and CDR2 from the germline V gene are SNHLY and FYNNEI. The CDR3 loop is CASSVQFGRDTGELFF.

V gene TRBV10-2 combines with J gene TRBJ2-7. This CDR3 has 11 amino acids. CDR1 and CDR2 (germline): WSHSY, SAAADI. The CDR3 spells CASRDLYEQYF.

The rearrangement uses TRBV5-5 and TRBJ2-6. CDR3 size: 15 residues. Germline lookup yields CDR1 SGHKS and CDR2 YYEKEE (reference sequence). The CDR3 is CASSLLQWGANVLTF.

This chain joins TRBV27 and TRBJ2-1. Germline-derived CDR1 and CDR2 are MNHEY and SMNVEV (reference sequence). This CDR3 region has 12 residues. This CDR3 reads CASSPKNNEQFF.

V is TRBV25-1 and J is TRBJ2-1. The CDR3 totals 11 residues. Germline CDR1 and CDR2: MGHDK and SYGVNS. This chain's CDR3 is CASTGYNEQFF.

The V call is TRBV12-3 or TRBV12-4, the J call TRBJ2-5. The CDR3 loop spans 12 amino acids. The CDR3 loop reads CASSLSEETQYF.

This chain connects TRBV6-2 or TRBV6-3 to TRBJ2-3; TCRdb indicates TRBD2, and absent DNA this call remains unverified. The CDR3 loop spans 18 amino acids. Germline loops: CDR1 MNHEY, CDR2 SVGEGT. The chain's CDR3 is CASSYPHEREQIEDTQYF.

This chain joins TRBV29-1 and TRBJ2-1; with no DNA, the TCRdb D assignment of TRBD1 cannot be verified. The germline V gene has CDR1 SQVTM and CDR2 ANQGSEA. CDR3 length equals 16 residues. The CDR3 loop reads CSVCSGTSSSYNEQFF.

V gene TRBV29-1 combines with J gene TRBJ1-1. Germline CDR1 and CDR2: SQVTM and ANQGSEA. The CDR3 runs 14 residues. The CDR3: CSVEGDGWVGEAFF.

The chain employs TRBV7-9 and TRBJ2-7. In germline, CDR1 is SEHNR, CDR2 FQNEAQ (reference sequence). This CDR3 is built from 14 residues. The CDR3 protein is CASSLMGSSYEQYF.

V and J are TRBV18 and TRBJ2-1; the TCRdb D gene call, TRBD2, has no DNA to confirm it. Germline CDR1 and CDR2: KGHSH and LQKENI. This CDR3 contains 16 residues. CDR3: CASSPPVAGGNNEQFF.

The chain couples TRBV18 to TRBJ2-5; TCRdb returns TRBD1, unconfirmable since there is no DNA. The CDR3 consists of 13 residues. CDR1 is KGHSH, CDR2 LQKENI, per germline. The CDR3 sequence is CASSSGTGETQYF.

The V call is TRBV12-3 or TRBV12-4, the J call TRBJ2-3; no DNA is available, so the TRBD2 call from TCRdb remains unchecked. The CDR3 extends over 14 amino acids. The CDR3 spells CASSWTSGTDTQYF.

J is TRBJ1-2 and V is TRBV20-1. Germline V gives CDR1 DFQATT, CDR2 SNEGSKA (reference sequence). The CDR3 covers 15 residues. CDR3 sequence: CSARERSGGPYGYTF.

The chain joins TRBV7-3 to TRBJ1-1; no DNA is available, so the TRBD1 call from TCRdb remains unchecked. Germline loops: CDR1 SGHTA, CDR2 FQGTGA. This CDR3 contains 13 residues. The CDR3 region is CASSFGQGTEAFF.

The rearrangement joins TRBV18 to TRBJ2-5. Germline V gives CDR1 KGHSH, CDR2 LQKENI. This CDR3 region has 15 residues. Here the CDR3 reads CASSPNQANQETQYF.